Presented here are 20 T cell receptor beta chains from one specimen sequenced in a study of graft-versus-host responses after intestinal transplantation. Libraries were prepared by immunoSEQ multiplex PCR; TCRdb keeps only in-frame clonotypes and omits some of them. The sample includes roughly 89,000 clones, about 93% of them seen just once. Their cognate antigens are unknown. This specimen was unstimulated CD4+ T cells sorted from spleen or lymph node cells, taken before intestinal transplant. The source of these receptors is a human donor who received an intestinal transplant.

The V and J genes are TRBV19 and TRBJ2-3; D gene ambiguous. CDR3 size: 15 residues. Germline loops: CDR1 LNHDA, CDR2 SQIVND (reference sequence). V lost 1 base and J lost 0, with 8 bases in between. CDR3 loop: CASSIGLFSTDTQYF. In DNA form, the CDR3 reads TGTGCCAGTAGTATAGGACTTTTTAGCACAGATACGCAGTATTTT.

This chain's CDR3 is CASSRPGQKNNEQFF. CDR3 DNA sequence: TGTGCCAGCAGCCGCCCGGGACAGAAGAACAATGAGCAGTTCTTC. The chain couples TRBV11-2 to TRBJ2-1; 7 nucleotides match TRBD1. There are 15 residues in the CDR3. Germline V gene data show CDR1 as SGHAT and CDR2 as FQNNGV. The V and J ends lost 5 bases and 5 bases, in that order; junction bases with no gene match: 9. Full variable domain (outside the CDR3, taken from reference TRBV11-2 and TRBJ2-1): EAGVAQSPRYKIIEKRQSVAFWCNPISGHATLYWYQQILGQGPKLLIQFQNNGVVDDSQLPKDRFSAERLKGVDSTLKIQPAKLEDSAVYLCASSRPGQKNNEQFFGPGTRLTVL.

The chain recombines TRBV21-1 with TRBJ1-2; the tabulated D call, TRBD1, remains unverified against the DNA. TRBV21-1 is listed as a pseudogene. The CDR3 length is 15 residues. CDR3 coding DNA: TGTGCCAGCAGCAAATTGGGACAGAGGGACTATGGCTACACCTTC. It is translated as CASSKLGQRDYGYTF.

The chain joins TRBV5-1 to TRBJ2-3, with 8 bases that match TRBD2. Germline V lookup: CDR1 SGHRS, CDR2 YFSETQ. This CDR3 is built from 11 residues. Germline trimming cut 4 bases from V and 14 bases from J; bases unmatched to any gene: 6. The CDR3 reads CASSTGTRGYF. The CDR3 coding sequence is TGCGCCAGCAGCACCGGGACTAGAGGGTATTTT.

CDR3 sequence (DNA): TGTGCCAGCACTCCGCGGGACAGGGCTAGCTCTGGGGCCAACGTCCTGACTTTC. Amino acids: CASTPRDRASSGANVLTF. The rearrangement joins TRBV2 to TRBJ2-6, with 9 bases matching TRBD1. J lost 0 bases, V lost 7 bases, and 10 bases had no gene match. Germline-derived CDR1 and CDR2 are SNHLY and FYNNEI. The CDR3 covers 18 residues.

The genes are TRBV28 and TRBJ2-4; a possible D gene is TRBD2 (5 bases). The germline CDR1 and CDR2 sequences are MDHEN and SYDVKM. The CDR3 runs to 14 residues. Between the trimmed V and J ends, which lost 5 bases and 9 bases, there was a span of 17 bases. CDR3: CASSKKGSRGIQYF. The CDR3 region has the DNA TGTGCCAGCAGTAAGAAAGGGAGTCGGGGCATTCAGTACTTC.

This chain connects TRBV7-6 to TRBJ2-2, with D unresolved. Germline lookup yields CDR1 SGHVS and CDR2 FNYEAQ. Deletions cut 1 base from V and 0 bases from J, with 9 bases between. This CDR3 spans 16 amino acids. CDR3 protein: CASSLGGHSNTGELFF. As DNA, the CDR3 is TGTGCCAGCAGCTTAGGTGGGCATTCGAACACCGGGGAGCTGTTTTTT.

The genes are TRBV6-5 and TRBJ1-2; no reliable D call. The V gene's germline CDR1 is MNHEY and CDR2 SVGAGI. This CDR3 comprises 14 residues. The V end was cut by 0 bases, the J end by 6 bases, with 11 bases between. This chain's CDR3 is CASSYSRPSDGYTF. The CDR3 coding sequence is TGTGCCAGCAGTTACTCGAGACCTAGTGATGGCTACACCTTC.

The rearrangement joins TRBV4-2 to TRBJ2-7; 11 bases are shared with TRBD2. V shed 2 bases and J 4 bases; nucleotides not matched to a gene: 4. The germline V gene has CDR1 LGHNA and CDR2 YNFKEQ. This CDR3 region has 15 residues. As DNA, the CDR3 is TGTGCCAGCAGCCAAACTAGCGGGAGTGGGTACGAGCAGTACTTC. Translation gives CASSQTSGSGYEQYF.

The chain employs TRBV5-1 and TRBJ1-6; 9 nucleotides agree with TRBD1. After removal of 4 bases from V and 2 bases from J, the junction contained 7 bases not matched to a gene. This CDR3 has 17 amino acids. Germline V gives CDR1 SGHRS, CDR2 YFSETQ. The CDR3: CASSGMDRGTYNSPLHF. DNA of the CDR3: TGCGCCAGCAGCGGGATGGACAGGGGTACCTATAATTCACCCCTCCACTTT.

CDR3 nucleotides: TGTGCCAGCAGCATAAACGTCGGGGAGCAGTACTTC. It specifies CASSINVGEQYF. The J gene is TRBJ2-7, the V gene TRBV7-9; D remains unclear. In germline, CDR1 is SEHNR, CDR2 FQNEAQ (reference sequence). The CDR3 is made up of 12 amino acids. With 5 bases removed from V and 7 bases from J, the gap between germline ends came to 12 bases.

The chain has TRBV27 and TRBJ1-1; 8 bases are shared with TRBD1. The CDR3 sequence is 17 residues long. With 5 bases clipped from V and 1 base from J, the junction kept 12 bases outside the gene matches. The germline gives CDR1 MNHEY, CDR2 SMNVEV (reference sequence). In DNA, the CDR3 is TGTGCCAGCAGTCTCCGACAGGGGACCGTACGGAACACTGAAGCTTTCTTT. Its protein product is CASSLRQGTVRNTEAFF.

The V gene is TRBV29-1, the J gene TRBJ2-3; D is ambiguous. Germline V CDR1 and CDR2: SQVTM, ANQGSEA. This CDR3 contains 17 residues. Trimming left V 0 bases short and J 4 bases short, with 20 bases between. The CDR3 here is CSVEDRGPTARPDTQYF. In DNA, the CDR3 is TGCAGCGTTGAAGATCGAGGCCCAACCGCCCGTCCAGATACGCAGTATTTT.

This clone has only one observation. The chain joins TRBV5-1 to TRBJ2-5, with TRBD1 matching 9 bases. V shed 4 bases and J 4 bases; nucleotides not matched to a gene: 2. This CDR3 is built from 13 residues. Germline CDR1 reads SGHRS; CDR2 reads YFSETQ. The CDR3 here is CASSKGQGETQYF. CDR3 coding DNA: TGCGCCAGCAGCAAGGGACAGGGAGAGACCCAGTACTTC.

This chain links TRBV4-2 with TRBJ2-7; 7 bases match TRBD2. The V gene end was trimmed by 1 base and the J gene end by 0 bases; junction bases not matched to a gene: 9. CDR3 length equals 17 residues. Per the germline V gene, CDR1 is LGHNA and CDR2 is YNFKEQ. DNA of the CDR3: TGTGCCAGCAGCCAAGCTCAGGGAGCGGGGCTCTCCTACGAGCAGTACTTC. Translation gives CASSQAQGAGLSYEQYF.

The rearrangement links TRBV7-6 to TRBJ2-7; TRBD1 might be the D (5 bases). CDR1 and CDR2 from the germline V gene are SGHVS and FNYEAQ. Trimming removed 4 bases at V and 5 bases at J, with 15 bases between. The CDR3 extends over 14 amino acids. CDR3 in amino acids: CASSSPETAHEQYF. CDR3 sequence (DNA): TGTGCCAGCAGCTCCCCAGAGACAGCCCACGAGCAGTACTTC.

The gene calls are TRBV6-1 and TRBJ2-3; possible D gene TRBD2, 5 bases. Germline CDR1 and CDR2: MNHNS and SASEGT. The CDR3 loop spans 14 amino acids. Trimming removed 7 bases from V and 1 base from J, with 12 bases in between. CDR3 in DNA: TGTGCCAGCAAACGGACTTCGGGCACAGATACGCAGTATTTT. Encoded protein: CASKRTSGTDTQYF.

The genes are TRBV5-5 and TRBJ2-1, with no clear D. From germline, CDR1 is SGHKS and CDR2 YYEKEE (reference sequence). The CDR3 is made up of 15 amino acids. V lost 4 bases, J lost 5 bases, and 16 bases lay in between. The CDR3 coding sequence is TGTGCCAGCAGCCAGTCGGGTAGAGATCACAATGAGCAGTTCTTC. Its translation: CASSQSGRDHNEQFF.

This clone was detected only a few times. The chain carries TRBV2 and TRBJ1-1; D not certain. This CDR3 is 11 amino acids long. Germline-derived CDR1 and CDR2 are SNHLY and FYNNEI. Trimming stripped 7 bases from V and 8 bases from J, with 11 bases between. CDR3: CASTPLKEAFF. The CDR3 region has the DNA TGTGCCAGCACTCCCCTAAAAGAAGCTTTCTTT.

V gene TRBV18 combines with J gene TRBJ1-2; perhaps TRBD1 as D (5 bases). The V end was cut by 3 bases, the J end by 2 bases, with 19 bases between. This CDR3 has 17 amino acids. CDR1 is KGHSH, CDR2 LQKENI, per germline. This CDR3 reads CASSPSPQALVNYGYTF. The CDR3 bases are TGTGCCAGCTCACCCTCACCACAGGCCCTCGTAAACTATGGCTACACCTTC. Looking up the rest from reference TRBV18 and TRBJ1-2 gives the full variable domain: NAGVMQNPRHLVRRRGQEARLRCSPMKGHSHVYWYRQLPEEGLKFMVYLQKENIIDESGMPKERFSAEFPKEGPSILRIQQVVRGDSAAYFCASSPSPQALVNYGYTFGSGTRLTVV.